This entry features one T cell receptor beta chain sequence. Its specificity is not known. This specimen comes from a study of CD8 T cells in Susac syndrome. Findings and limits, study-wide: As the study acknowledged, the number of individuals in its TCR sequencing and HLA analysis was relatively small.

The CDR3 extends over 12 amino acids. V lost 6 bases and J 4 bases, leaving 7 bases between the germline ends. Germline CDR1 and CDR2: SGHRS and YFSETQ. Random hexamers were used to reverse transcribe the RNA input (roughly 0.5 to 1 ug). TCRdb itself ran the immunoSEQ multiplex PCR reads through MiXCR, one entry per CDR3 protein. The sample lists more than 95,000 distinct CDR3 sequences, more than 85% occurring once. Material: CD8+ T cells from PBMCs. The chain couples TRBV5-1 to TRBJ2-2; D is unresolved. This TCR was recovered from a human donor with multiple sclerosis. In DNA, the CDR3 is TGCGCCAGCAAGGGATCCACCGGGGAGCTGTTTTTT. Translating gives CASKGSTGELFF.